These 9 T cell receptor beta chains originate from one sample sequenced in a study of blood T cell repertoires in COVID-19. Some clones are missing from TCRdb's copy, which holds only in-frame ones; the method was immunoSEQ multiplex PCR. Of a few hundred thousand clones in the sample, roughly 89% were seen once. Sequencing was performed on peripheral blood. These receptors were obtained from a woman aged 35 to 49 who had recovered from COVID-19.

This chain uses TRBV24-1 with TRBJ2-2; 8 bases are shared with TRBD2. V lost 9 bases to trimming and J lost 1 base; unmatched junction nucleotides: 9. This CDR3 is built from 16 residues. Germline CDR1 KGHDR, CDR2 SFDVKD. CDR3 sequence: CATGKRLAGNTGELFF. In DNA, the CDR3 is TGTGCCACCGGAAAAAGGCTAGCGGGGAACACCGGGGAGCTGTTTTTT.

The chain uses TRBV7-9 and TRBJ2-7; a possible D gene is TRBD1 (6 bases). There are 14 residues in the CDR3. Trimming took 5 bases from V and 2 from J, leaving 13 bases between them. CDR1 and CDR2 (germline): SEHNR, FQNEAQ (reference sequence). The CDR3 is CASSARQAAYEQYF. CDR3 coding DNA: TGTGCCAGCAGCGCGCGACAGGCCGCCTACGAGCAGTACTTC.

The chain has TRBV27 and TRBJ2-5, with D possibly being TRBD2 (6 bases). The CDR3 length is 15 residues. The V end was cut by 3 bases, the J end by 5 bases, with 16 bases between. CDR1 MNHEY and CDR2 SMNVEV come from the germline V gene (reference sequence). This CDR3 reads CASSLVISGVETQYF. The CDR3 nucleotides are TGTGCCAGCAGTTTGGTGATTTCGGGGGTTGAGACCCAGTACTTC.

This chain uses TRBV9 with TRBJ2-3, with 12 bases aligning to TRBD1. The V segment lost 3 bases and the J segment 4 bases; nucleotides outside the gene matches: 3. The germline CDR1 and CDR2 sequences are SGDLS and YYNGEE. This CDR3 is built from 15 residues. CDR3 DNA sequence: TGTGCCAGCAGCGACCGGGACAGGGGGCCAGATACGCAGTATTTT. Its protein product is CASSDRDRGPDTQYF.

The gene calls are TRBV27 and TRBJ2-7; 8 bases fit TRBD1. CDR1 MNHEY and CDR2 SMNVEV come from the germline V gene (reference sequence). The CDR3 extends over 15 amino acids. The V gene end was trimmed by 6 bases and the J gene end by 2 bases; junction bases not matched to a gene: 9. CDR3: CASSHRTGLPYEQYF. The CDR3, as DNA: TGTGCCAGCAGCCATAGGACAGGGCTTCCCTACGAGCAGTACTTC.

The chain links TRBV19 to TRBJ1-5, with D perhaps matching TRBD1 (5 bases). The CDR3 covers 15 residues. Germline CDR1 is LNHDA and CDR2 is SQIVND (reference sequence). The V end was cut by 2 bases, the J end by 4 bases, with 12 bases between. CDR3 sequence reads: CASSIWGDANQPQHF. The CDR3 coding sequence is TGTGCCAGTAGTATATGGGGGGACGCAAATCAGCCCCAGCATTTT.

There are a few counts of this clone. The CDR3 loop is CASSVGAFSYEQYF. DNA for the CDR3: TGTGCCAGCAGCGTAGGAGCGTTCTCCTACGAGCAGTACTTC. The rearrangement joins TRBV9 to TRBJ2-7; D remains ambiguous. The CDR3 consists of 14 residues. Germline assignment: CDR1 SGDLS and CDR2 YYNGEE. Trimming stripped 0 bases from V and 0 bases from J, with 7 bases between.

The genes are TRBV30 and TRBJ2-3; 13 positions match TRBD2. Per germline, CDR1 GTSNPN and CDR2 SVGIG (reference sequence). V gave up 5 bases and J gave up 3 bases; unmatched junction bases: 2. The CDR3 is 14 amino acids. The chain's CDR3 is CAWSTSGGTDTQYF. The CDR3 bases are TGTGCCTGGTCGACTAGCGGGGGGACAGATACGCAGTATTTT.

The rearrangement uses TRBV2 and TRBJ1-1; 7 bases align to TRBD1. Germline V gives CDR1 SNHLY, CDR2 FYNNEI. The CDR3 has 16 residues. J lost 2 bases, V lost 5 bases, and 11 bases had no gene match. Here the CDR3 reads CASSFGDRSENTEAFF. The CDR3 DNA reads TGTGCCAGCAGTTTCGGGGACAGATCTGAAAACACTGAAGCTTTCTTT.